The sequence of this T cell receptor (beta chain) was determined in a study of human T cells and chemical hapten exposure. Study details: Skin on the upper inner arm, roughly 2 cm by roughly 2 cm in size, was sensitized with 2% DPC. The study traced per-sample TCR yield variation mainly to small differences in pooled library volumes.

This clonotype turned up a few times. Per the authors' pipeline: A per-sample median of about 100,000 TCRs was observed, with counts ranging from roughly 20,000 to 700,000. TCRdb ran MiXCR on the RACE reads and lists one entry per CDR3 protein. The V and J calls here are based on TCRdb, not the publication. This sample has under 95,000 distinct CDR3 sequences, with roughly 8.5% found just once. As for time point: pre-sensitization, week 0. Treatment denoted: therapeutic diphenylcyclopropenone sensitization with weekly scalp DPC. Unfractionated whole blood yielded total RNA. Germline lookup yields CDR1 LGHDT and CDR2 YNNKEL (reference sequence). The CDR3 totals 16 residues. The J segment lost 5 bases and the V segment lost 2 bases, leaving 7 bases of the junction unmatched.

The chain links TRBV3-1 to TRBJ2-5; 11 bases fit TRBD2. The input for sequencing was whole blood, taken in connection with sensitization to the hapten diphenylcyclopropenone (DPC). The sequence came from a man aged 35 to 55 with alopecia areata. Some clones in this sample may be carry-over from other donors' samples. The CDR3 loop is CASSQRLAGFFETQYF. DNA of the CDR3: TGTGCCAGCAGCCAACGACTAGCGGGGTTCTTCGAGACCCAGTACTTC.